A selection of T cell receptor beta chains follows, all from one sample in a study of monozygotic twins with inflammatory bowel disease. TCRdb re-called the 5' RACE reads; one entry per CDR3 protein, DNA not given. In all, the sample yields under 200,000 distinct CDR3 sequences. The source material was blood. These receptors were obtained from a human donor with ulcerative colitis or Crohn's disease, or a healthy co-twin of an affected twin (not recorded which). CDR3s include the opening cysteine and the closing phenylalanine or tryptophan.

>TRBJ2-6|TRBV7-9
CASSKTGSGANVLTF
>TRBJ2-3|TRBV6-5
CASSYVGSGDRTDTQYF
>TRBJ2-5|TRBV10-3
CAIQPSGLQETQYF
>TRBJ2-7|TRBV4-1
CASSQTGTIYEQYF
>TRBJ1-3|TRBV6-2/TRBV6-3
CASSYSMYVPGSSGNTIYF
>TRBJ1-4|TRBV20-1
CSARDAQATNEKLFF
>TRBJ1-3|TRBV3-1
CASSRRLGTGKYGNTIYF
>TRBJ1-1|TRBV5-6
CASSKTGGHTEAFF
>TRBJ2-1|TRBV7-3
CASSLGTSREGEQFF
>TRBJ2-1|TRBV5-1
CASSTTSGTNEQFF